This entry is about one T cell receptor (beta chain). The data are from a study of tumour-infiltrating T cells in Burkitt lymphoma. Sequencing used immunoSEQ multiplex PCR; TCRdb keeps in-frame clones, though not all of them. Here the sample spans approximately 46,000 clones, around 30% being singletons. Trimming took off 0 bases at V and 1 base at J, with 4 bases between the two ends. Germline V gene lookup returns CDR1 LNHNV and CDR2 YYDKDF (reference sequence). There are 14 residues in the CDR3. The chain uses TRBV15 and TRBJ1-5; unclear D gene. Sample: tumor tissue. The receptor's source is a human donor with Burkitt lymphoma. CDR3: CATSRDRSNQPQHF. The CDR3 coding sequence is TGTGCCACCAGCAGAGACAGAAGCAATCAGCCCCAGCATTTT.